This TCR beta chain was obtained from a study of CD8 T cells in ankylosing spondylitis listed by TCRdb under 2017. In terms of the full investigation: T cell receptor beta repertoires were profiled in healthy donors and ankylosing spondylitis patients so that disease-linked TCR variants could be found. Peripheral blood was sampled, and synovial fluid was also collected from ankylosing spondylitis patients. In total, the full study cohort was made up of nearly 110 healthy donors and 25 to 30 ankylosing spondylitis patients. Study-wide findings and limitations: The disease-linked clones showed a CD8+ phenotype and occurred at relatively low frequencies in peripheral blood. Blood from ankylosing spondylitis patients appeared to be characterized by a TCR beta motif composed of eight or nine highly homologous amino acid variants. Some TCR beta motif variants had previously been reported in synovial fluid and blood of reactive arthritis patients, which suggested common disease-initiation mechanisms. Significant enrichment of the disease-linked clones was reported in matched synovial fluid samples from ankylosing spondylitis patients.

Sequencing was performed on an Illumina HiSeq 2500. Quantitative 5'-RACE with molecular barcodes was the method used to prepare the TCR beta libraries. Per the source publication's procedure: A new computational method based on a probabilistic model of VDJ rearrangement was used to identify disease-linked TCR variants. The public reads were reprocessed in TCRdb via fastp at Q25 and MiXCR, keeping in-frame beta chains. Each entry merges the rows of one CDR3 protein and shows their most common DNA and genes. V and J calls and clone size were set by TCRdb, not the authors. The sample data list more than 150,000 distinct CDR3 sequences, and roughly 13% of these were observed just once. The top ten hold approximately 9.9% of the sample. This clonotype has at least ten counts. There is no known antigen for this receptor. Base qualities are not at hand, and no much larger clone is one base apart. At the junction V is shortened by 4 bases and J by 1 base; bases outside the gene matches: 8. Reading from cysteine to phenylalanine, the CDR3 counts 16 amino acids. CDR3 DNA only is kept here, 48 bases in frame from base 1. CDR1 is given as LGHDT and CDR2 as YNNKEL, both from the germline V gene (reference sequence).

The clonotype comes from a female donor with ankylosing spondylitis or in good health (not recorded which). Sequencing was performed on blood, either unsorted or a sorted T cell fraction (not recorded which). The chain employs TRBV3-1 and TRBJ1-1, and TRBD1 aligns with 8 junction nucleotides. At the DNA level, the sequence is TGTGCCAGCAGCCCCTACAGGGGGTTCACGAACACTGAAGCTTTCTTT. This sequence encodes CASSPYRGFTNTEAFF.